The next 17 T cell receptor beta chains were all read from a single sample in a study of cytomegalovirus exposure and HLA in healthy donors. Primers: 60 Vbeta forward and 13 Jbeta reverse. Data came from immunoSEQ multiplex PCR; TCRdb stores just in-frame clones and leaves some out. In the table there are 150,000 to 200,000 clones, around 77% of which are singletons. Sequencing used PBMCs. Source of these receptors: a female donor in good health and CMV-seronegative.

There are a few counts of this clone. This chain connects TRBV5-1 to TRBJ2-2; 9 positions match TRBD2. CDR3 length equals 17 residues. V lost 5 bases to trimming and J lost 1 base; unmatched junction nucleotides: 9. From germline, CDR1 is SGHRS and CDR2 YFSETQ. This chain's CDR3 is CASSFLVTSGNTGELFF. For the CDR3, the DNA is TGCGCCAGCAGTTTTCTCGTGACTAGCGGGAACACCGGGGAGCTGTTTTTT.

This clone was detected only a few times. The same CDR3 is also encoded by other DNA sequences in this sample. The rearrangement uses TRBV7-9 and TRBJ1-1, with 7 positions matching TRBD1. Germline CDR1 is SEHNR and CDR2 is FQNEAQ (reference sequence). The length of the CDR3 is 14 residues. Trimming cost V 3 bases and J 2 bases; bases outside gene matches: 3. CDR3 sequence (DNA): TGTGCCAGCAGCTTCGGGACAGCTAACACTGAAGCTTTCTTT. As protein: CASSFGTANTEAFF.

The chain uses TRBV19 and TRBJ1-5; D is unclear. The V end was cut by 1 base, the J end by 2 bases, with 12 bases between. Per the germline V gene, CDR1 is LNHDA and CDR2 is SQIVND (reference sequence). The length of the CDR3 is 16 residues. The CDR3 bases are TGTGCCAGTAGTATAGTGGGAGGGAGCGGCAATCAGCCCCAGCATTTT. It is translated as CASSIVGGSGNQPQHF.

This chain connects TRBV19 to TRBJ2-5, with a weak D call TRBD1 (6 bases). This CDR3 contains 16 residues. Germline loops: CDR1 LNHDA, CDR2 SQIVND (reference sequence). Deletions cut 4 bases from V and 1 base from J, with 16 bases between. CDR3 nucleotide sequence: TGTGCCAGTAGTACCACTTGGACAGCGCCCCAAGAGACCCAGTACTTC. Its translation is CASSTTWTAPQETQYF.

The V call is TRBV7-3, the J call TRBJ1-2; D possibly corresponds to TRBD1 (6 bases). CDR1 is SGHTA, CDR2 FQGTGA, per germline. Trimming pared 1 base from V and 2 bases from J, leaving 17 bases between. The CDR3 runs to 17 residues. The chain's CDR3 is CASSLMGGALANYGYTF. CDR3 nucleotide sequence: TGTGCCAGCAGCTTAATGGGGGGGGCGCTGGCCAACTATGGCTACACCTTC.

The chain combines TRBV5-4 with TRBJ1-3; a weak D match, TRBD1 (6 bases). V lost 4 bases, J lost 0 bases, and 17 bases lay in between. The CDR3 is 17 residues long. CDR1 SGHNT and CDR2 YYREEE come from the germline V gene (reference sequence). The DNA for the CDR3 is TGTGCCAGCAGCGTTGGGTTGGGACACAGCTCTGGAAACACCATATATTTT. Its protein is CASSVGLGHSSGNTIYF.

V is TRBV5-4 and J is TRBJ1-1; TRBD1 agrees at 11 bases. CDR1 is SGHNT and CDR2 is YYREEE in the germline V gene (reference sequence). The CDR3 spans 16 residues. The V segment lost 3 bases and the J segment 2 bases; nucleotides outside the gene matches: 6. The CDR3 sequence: CASSSGQGALNTEAFF. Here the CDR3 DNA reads TGTGCCAGCAGCTCAGGACAGGGGGCCCTAAACACTGAAGCTTTCTTT.

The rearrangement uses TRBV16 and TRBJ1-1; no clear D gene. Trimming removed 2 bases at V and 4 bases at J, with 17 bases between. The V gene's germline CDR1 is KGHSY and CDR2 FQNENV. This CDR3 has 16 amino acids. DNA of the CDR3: TGTGCCAGCAGCCAAGGTCGACCAGAGCGGGGCACTGAAGCTTTCTTT. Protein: CASSQGRPERGTEAFF.

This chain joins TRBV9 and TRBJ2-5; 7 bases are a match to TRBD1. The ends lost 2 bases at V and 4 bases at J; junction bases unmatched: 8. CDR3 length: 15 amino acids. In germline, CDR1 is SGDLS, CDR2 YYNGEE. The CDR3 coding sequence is TGTGCCAGCAGCGTTGGCAGGGGGTATGGAGAGACCCAGTACTTC. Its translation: CASSVGRGYGETQYF. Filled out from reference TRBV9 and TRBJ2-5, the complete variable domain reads DSGVTQTPKHLITATGQRVTLRCSPRSGDLSVYWYQQSLDQGLQFLIQYYNGEERAKGNILERFSAQQFPDLHSELNLSSLELGDSALYFCASSVGRGYGETQYFGPGTRLLVL.

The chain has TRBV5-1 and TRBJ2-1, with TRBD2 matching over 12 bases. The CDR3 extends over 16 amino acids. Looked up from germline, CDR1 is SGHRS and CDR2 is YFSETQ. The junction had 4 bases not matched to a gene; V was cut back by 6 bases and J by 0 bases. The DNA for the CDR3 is TGCGCCAGCACCCTGACTAGCGGGAGCTCCTACAATGAGCAGTTCTTC. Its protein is CASTLTSGSSYNEQFF.

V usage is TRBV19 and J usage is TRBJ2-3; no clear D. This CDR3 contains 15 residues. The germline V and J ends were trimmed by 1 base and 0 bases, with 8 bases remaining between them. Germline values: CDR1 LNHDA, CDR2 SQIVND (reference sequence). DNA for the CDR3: TGTGCCAGTAGTATAGGCAGGATTAGCACAGATACGCAGTATTTT. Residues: CASSIGRISTDTQYF.

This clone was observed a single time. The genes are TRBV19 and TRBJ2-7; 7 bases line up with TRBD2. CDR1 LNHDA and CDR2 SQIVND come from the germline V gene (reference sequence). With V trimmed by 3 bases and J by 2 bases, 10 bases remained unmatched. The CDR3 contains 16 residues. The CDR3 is CASSMERASGTYEQYF. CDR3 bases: TGTGCCAGTAGTATGGAACGGGCTAGCGGAACCTACGAGCAGTACTTC.

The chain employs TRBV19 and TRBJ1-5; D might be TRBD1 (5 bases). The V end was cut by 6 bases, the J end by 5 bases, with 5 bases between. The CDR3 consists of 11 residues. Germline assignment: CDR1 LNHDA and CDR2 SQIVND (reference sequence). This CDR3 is CASRGDQPQHF. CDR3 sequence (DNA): TGTGCCAGTAGAGGGGATCAGCCCCAGCATTTT.

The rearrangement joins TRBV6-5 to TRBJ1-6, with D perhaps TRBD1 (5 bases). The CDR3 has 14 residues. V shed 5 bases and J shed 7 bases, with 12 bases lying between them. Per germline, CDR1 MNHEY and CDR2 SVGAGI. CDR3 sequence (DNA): TGTGCCAGCAGTGTGAGGGGAGGCAATTCACCCCTCCACTTT. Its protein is CASSVRGGNSPLHF.

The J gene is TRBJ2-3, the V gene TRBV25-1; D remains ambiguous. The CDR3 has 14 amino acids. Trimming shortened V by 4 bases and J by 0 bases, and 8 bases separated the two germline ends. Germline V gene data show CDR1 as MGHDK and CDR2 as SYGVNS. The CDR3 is CASSAQFSTDTQYF. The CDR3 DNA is TGTGCCAGCAGTGCCCAATTTAGCACAGATACGCAGTATTTT.

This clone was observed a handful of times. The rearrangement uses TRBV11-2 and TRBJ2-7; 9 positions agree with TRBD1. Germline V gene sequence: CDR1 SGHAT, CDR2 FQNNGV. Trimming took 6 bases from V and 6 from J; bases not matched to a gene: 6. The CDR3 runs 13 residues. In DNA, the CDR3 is TGTGCCAGCAGTCGGGACAGGGTCCCCGAGCAGTACTTC. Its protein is CASSRDRVPEQYF.

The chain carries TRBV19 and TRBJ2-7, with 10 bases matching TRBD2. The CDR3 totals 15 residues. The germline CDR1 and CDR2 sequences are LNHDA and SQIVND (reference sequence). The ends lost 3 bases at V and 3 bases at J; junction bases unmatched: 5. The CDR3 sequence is CASSIGSSGGYEQYF. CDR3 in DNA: TGTGCCAGTAGTATTGGGTCTAGCGGGGGCTACGAGCAGTACTTC.